This paragraph covers one TCR beta chain sequence. This sample stems from a study of blood T cell repertoires in COVID-19. Authors' processing steps: Cell counts per sample came from amplifying reference gene primers. The table came from immunoSEQ multiplex PCR; TCRdb's copy has only in-frame clones and leaves some out. That table gives V, J and clone size, and the DNA gave D and trimming. The sample yields more than 95,000 clones, about four fifths seen once. The CDR3 is 18 amino acids. J lost 2 bases, V lost 2 bases, and 12 bases had no gene match. This sequence was found in an elderly man with active or convalescent COVID-19. Specimen: peripheral blood. The chain uses TRBV5-3 and TRBJ2-5, with 10 bases fitting TRBD2. TRBV5-3 is given ORF status, its function remaining uncertain. The CDR3 DNA sequence: TGTGCCAGAAGCTTTCGTATCTTAGCGGGGGGTCCTCAAGAGACCCAGTACTTC. Translating gives CARSFRILAGGPQETQYF.